The rows below give T cell receptor beta chains drawn from one sample of a study of T cells in Graves' hyperthyroidism and ophthalmopathy. TCRdb recomputed calls from the multiplex PCR reads with MiXCR, one row per CDR3 protein. The data hold about 500,000 distinct CDR3 sequences, with approximately 17% observed a single time. What was sequenced was blood. The receptors originated from a woman in her late teens or twenties with Graves' ophthalmopathy. Each CDR3 is given with its conserved first and last residue. The D gene is left open where the match is weak. Expanded clones are given a class, and other clones once, few, many or no size at all.

d_call	cdr3_length	v_call	clone_size	j_call	cdr3_nt	cdr3_aa
-	14	TRBV20-1	few	TRBJ2-3	TGCAGTGCTAACCCAGGGCTTAGCACAGATACGCAGTATTTT	CSANPGLSTDTQYF
-	15	TRBV5-1	-	TRBJ2-1	TGCGCCAGCAGCTTCGACGGACGATCCTACAATGAGCAGTTCTTC	CASSFDGRSYNEQFF
TRBD2	17	TRBV18	many	TRBJ2-5	TGTGCCAGCTCACCACGCGGAAATAGCGGGAGTTGGGAGACCCAGTACTTC	CASSPRGNSGSWETQYF
-	11	TRBV20-1	many	TRBJ2-7	TGCAGTGCTGGGTTAGGGTACGAGCAGTACTTC	CSAGLGYEQYF
TRBD1	12	TRBV6-2/TRBV6-3	many	TRBJ1-6	TGTGCCAGCAGCAGGGGGCTTTCACCCCTCCACTTT	CASSRGLSPLHF
-	14	TRBV20-1	many	TRBJ1-4	TGCAGTGCTCGCCTTGAGGGGGGCTATGGAAAACTGTTTTTT	CSARLEGGYGKLFF
-	15	TRBV27	many	TRBJ1-1	TGTGCCAGCAGTCCCCGACAGATTTTGGACACTGAAGCTTTCTTT	CASSPRQILDTEAFF
-	13	TRBV6-1	-	TRBJ1-1	TGTGCCAGCATCGGGGGGGGACACACTGAAGCTTTCTTT	CASIGGGHTEAFF
-	15	TRBV3-1	many	TRBJ1-2	TGTGCCAGCAGCCAAGTTCATGCCCCCGGGCATGGCTACACCTTC	CASSQVHAPGHGYTF
TRBD1	17	TRBV28	many	TRBJ2-5	TGTGCCAGCAGTTTCGGCGGGACAGGGGGACGTCAAGAGACCCAGTACTTC	CASSFGGTGGRQETQYF
TRBD1	15	TRBV27	many	TRBJ1-1	TGTGCCAGCAGTTTAAGGGGACAGGGGGCCTCTGAAGCTTTCTTT	CASSLRGQGASEAFF
TRBD2	15	TRBV24-1	-	TRBJ2-1	TGTGCCACCAGTGATTTCCGGACTAGCGGGAGGCGTCAGTTCTTC	CATSDFRTSGRRQFF
-	15	TRBV19	-	TRBJ2-1	TGTGCCAGTAGTATAGTTGCGGGCGACTACAATGAGCAGTTCTTC	CASSIVAGDYNEQFF
-	17	TRBV9	-	TRBJ1-2	TGTGCCAGCAGCTCAAGGGGTTCGGGCGGCTACGGGAATGGCTACACCTTC	CASSSRGSGGYGNGYTF
TRBD1	16	TRBV10-3	few	TRBJ2-2	TGTGCCATCAGTGAAATGGGACAGGGGGGAGCCGGGGAGCTGTTTTTT	CAISEMGQGGAGELFF
TRBD2	15	TRBV20-1	few	TRBJ2-7	TGCAGTGCTAGAGACGACGGGAGGGCCGGGTACGAGCAGTACTTC	CSARDDGRAGYEQYF
TRBD1	18	TRBV6-1	many	TRBJ1-1	TGTGCCAGCAGTTATAGTAGACAGGGGGACATTTACGACACTGAAGCTTTCTTT	CASSYSRQGDIYDTEAFF
TRBD1	15	TRBV6-1	few	TRBJ2-2	TGTGCCAGCAAACGGGACAGGGGAGATACCGGGGAGCTGTTTTTT	CASKRDRGDTGELFF
TRBD2	21	TRBV28	-	TRBJ2-5	TGTGCCAGCAGTTTTTCGGGACTAGGCTCCCCCAACCTAGGCCCCCAAGAGACCCAGTACTTC	CASSFSGLGSPNLGPQETQYF
-	14	TRBV7-8	-	TRBJ2-2	TGTGCCAGCAGCTTAGCAGGGTTGGGCGGGGAGCTGTTTTTT	CASSLAGLGGELFF
-	17	TRBV11-1	many	TRBJ2-1	TGTGCCAGCAGCTTAGTTGGAAGATTAGGCTCGGGCGGTGAGCAGTTCTTC	CASSLVGRLGSGGEQFF
-	13	TRBV20-1	few	TRBJ1-1	TGCAGTGCTAGTGCCCGGAGCGGCACTGAAGCTTTCTTT	CSASARSGTEAFF
-	14	TRBV4-1	-	TRBJ2-7	TGCGCCAGCAGCCTCCGGGACCCGACCTACGAGCAGTACTTC	CASSLRDPTYEQYF
-	16	TRBV27	-	TRBJ2-7	TGTGCCAGCAGTTTATTTGCCAGAGTGACACCCTACGAGCAGTACTTC	CASSLFARVTPYEQYF